These 8 T cell receptor beta chains share one sample of origin, sequenced in a study of T-cell memory formation after mild COVID-19. TCRdb re-called the 5' RACE reads through MiXCR, storing one row per CDR3 protein. Of hundreds of thousands of distinct CDR3 sequences listed, 16% are singletons. Material for sequencing was PBMCs or a T cell subset sorted from them (not recorded which). The receptors originated from a young man who had mild COVID-19 (a few samples of this study predate the infection). Cell type and time point are not known.

The J gene is TRBJ2-7, the V gene TRBV6-5; tentatively, D is TRBD2 (5 bases). CDR1 is MNHEY, CDR2 SVGAGI, per germline. V shed 0 bases and J shed 3 bases, with 9 bases lying between them. This CDR3 has 14 amino acids. The CDR3 DNA sequence: TGTGCCAGCAGTTACTCGGGGAGAGACTACGAGCAGTACTTC. Residues: CASSYSGRDYEQYF.

This clonotype came up a few times. The chain joins TRBV4-3 to TRBJ1-1; 8 nucleotides match TRBD1. Germline lookup yields CDR1 LGHNA and CDR2 YSLEER. The CDR3 is 16 amino acids. After removal of 4 bases from V and 2 bases from J, the junction contained 9 bases not matched to a gene. CDR3 amino acids: CASSPGIGQGNTEAFF. In nucleotides, the CDR3 is TGCGCCAGCAGCCCGGGCATAGGACAGGGAAACACTGAAGCTTTCTTT.

The chain has TRBV10-3 and TRBJ2-5, with D uncertain. The CDR3 has 14 residues. Trimming took 10 bases from V and 1 from J, leaving 16 bases between them. CDR1 and CDR2 (germline): ENHRY, SYGVKD. The CDR3 here is CATDLSGAQETQYF. The CDR3 bases are TGTGCCACCGACTTATCCGGCGCCCAAGAGACCCAGTACTTC.

The J gene is TRBJ1-5, the V gene TRBV2, with D possibly matching TRBD1 (6 bases). The CDR3 contains 15 residues. The germline V gene has CDR1 SNHLY and CDR2 FYNNEI. The germline V and J ends were trimmed by 3 bases and 1 base, with 10 bases remaining between them. The CDR3 sequence is CASSDRGRSNQPQHF. The CDR3 coding sequence is TGTGCCAGCAGTGACAGGGGCAGAAGCAATCAGCCCCAGCATTTT.

This clonotype was counted only a few times. The chain couples TRBV7-8 to TRBJ1-3; D remains unclear. V lost 5 bases, J lost 0 bases, and 11 bases lay in between. The germline V gene encodes CDR1 SGHVS and CDR2 FQNEAQ. This CDR3 contains 15 residues. CDR3 sequence (DNA): TGTGCCAGCAGCATCGGACTTGGCTCTGGAAACACCATATATTTT. Its translation: CASSIGLGSGNTIYF.

The chain carries TRBV7-2 and TRBJ2-5; 9 bases match TRBD1. The CDR3 totals 13 residues. J was trimmed by 9 bases and V by 5 bases; bases with no gene match: 7. In germline, CDR1 is SGHTA, CDR2 FQGNSA. The CDR3 DNA reads as TGTGCCAGCAGCCTCGGGACAGGGATCGCCCAGTACTTC. Amino acid sequence: CASSLGTGIAQYF.

This clonotype was seen a few times. The rearrangement uses TRBV6-5 and TRBJ2-4; 7 nucleotides agree with TRBD2. V dropped 8 bases and J dropped 8; count of bases not matched to a gene: 9. The CDR3 is made up of 13 amino acids. Germline assignment: CDR1 MNHEY and CDR2 SVGAGI. DNA for the CDR3: TGTGCCAGCGGGGTTATTGGGAGGGACATTCAGTACTTC. This translates into CASGVIGRDIQYF.

This clonotype showed up just a few times. The germline gene is not matched at one end of the junction; a read error may be the cause. The chain carries TRBV2 and TRBJ1-6; D not certain. The CDR3 is 14 amino acids. Germline-derived CDR1 and CDR2 are SNHLY and FYNNEI. CDR3 in amino acids: CVSSVTRDNSPLHF. The CDR3 coding sequence is TGTGTCAGCAGTGTGACAAGAGATAATTCACCCCTCCACTTT.